This T cell receptor beta chain was captured by sequencing in a study of CD8 T cells in ankylosing spondylitis. General study findings and limits: Apparently characteristic of ankylosing spondylitis blood was a TCR beta motif (roughly eight highly homologous variants). Significantly higher representation of disease-linked clones was reported for matched ankylosing spondylitis synovial fluid.

Germline V gene data show CDR1 as SQVTM and CDR2 as ANQGSEA. The CDR3 sequence is 17 residues long. Deletions cut 1 base from V and 3 bases from J, with 18 bases between. Many counts were recorded for this clonotype. The antigen remains unidentified. One entry per CDR3 protein, called by TCRdb with MiXCR from the 5' RACE reads. The sample holds some 800,000 distinct CDR3 sequences, 10% to 15% seen once. The sample comprised blood, either unsorted or a sorted T cell fraction (not recorded which). The chain has TRBV29-1 and TRBJ1-4; D is ambiguous. This clonotype originated in a male donor with ankylosing spondylitis. The CDR3 DNA reads as TGCAGCGTTGAAGGGGTCGGCGGAACGACTGCTAATGAAAAACTGTTTTTT. Translation: CSVEGVGGTTANEKLFF.